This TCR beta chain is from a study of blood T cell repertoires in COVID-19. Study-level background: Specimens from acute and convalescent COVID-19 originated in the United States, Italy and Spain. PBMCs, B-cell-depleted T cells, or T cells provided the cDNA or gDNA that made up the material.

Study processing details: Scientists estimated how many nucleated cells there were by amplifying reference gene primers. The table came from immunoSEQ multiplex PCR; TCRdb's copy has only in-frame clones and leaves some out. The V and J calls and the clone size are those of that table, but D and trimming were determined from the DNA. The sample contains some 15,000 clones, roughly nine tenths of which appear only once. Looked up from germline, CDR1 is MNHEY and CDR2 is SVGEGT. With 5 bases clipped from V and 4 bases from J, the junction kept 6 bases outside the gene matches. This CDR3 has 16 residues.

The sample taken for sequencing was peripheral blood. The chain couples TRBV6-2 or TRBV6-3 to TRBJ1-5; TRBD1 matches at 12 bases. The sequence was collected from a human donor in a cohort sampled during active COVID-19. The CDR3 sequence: CASSPGQGAGNQPQHF. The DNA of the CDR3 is TGTGCCAGCAGTCCGGGACAGGGGGCAGGTAATCAGCCCCAGCATTTT.